This is a list of T cell receptor beta chains from one sample in a study of shared clonotypes between healthy human individuals. The method was immunoSEQ multiplex PCR; TCRdb's version includes in-frame clones alone and lacks a portion of them. The table records roughly 2.2 million clones, approximately 95% of them present only once. Sample: naive CD4+ T cells from PBMCs. The receptors were gathered from a young man in good health. Some clones in this sample may be carry-over from other donors' samples. The CDR3 runs from the conserved cysteine through the conserved F or W. The D gene is left open where the match is weak. Size is omitted from some rows. Given values are once, few, many or a class for expanded clones.

clone size	V gene	D gene	J gene	CDR3 DNA	CDR3 protein
.	TRBV7-2	TRBD1	TRBJ2-3	TGTGCCAGCACCGTACGACAGGGGCTATACACAGATACGCAGTATTTT	CASTVRQGLYTDTQYF
.	TRBV7-2	TRBD1	TRBJ1-5	TGTGCCAGCAGCCCCGGGACAGGGTCACCCCCATGGAATCAGCCCCAGCATTTT	CASSPGTGSPPWNQPQHF
.	TRBV5-6	.	TRBJ1-2	TGTGCCAGCAGCTTGGCGGCCAGGGAGGGCTATGGCTACACCTTC	CASSLAAREGYGYTF
once	TRBV18	TRBD2	TRBJ2-4	TGTGCCAGCTCACCAAGTGGGACTAGCGGCATTCAGTACTTC	CASSPSGTSGIQYF
.	TRBV10-3	.	TRBJ2-2	TGTGCCATCAGTGAGGGACCAACCGGGGAGCTGTTTTTT	CAISEGPTGELFF
.	TRBV9	TRBD1	TRBJ1-2	TGTGCCAGCAGCGCCACAGGGGGCAGAAAGGGCTACACCTTC	CASSATGGRKGYTF
.	TRBV7-6	.	TRBJ2-7	TGTGCCAGCAGCTCCAGTCCCGACGAGCAGTACTTC	CASSSSPDEQYF
.	TRBV7-3	.	TRBJ2-4	TGTGCCAGCAGCGCGGGGACGGGAAACATTCAGTACTTC	CASSAGTGNIQYF
once	TRBV5-1	.	TRBJ1-4	TGCGCCAGCAGCTTGGGACAGCCTGAAAAACTGTTTTTT	CASSLGQPEKLFF
.	TRBV6-5	.	TRBJ1-1	TGTGCCAGCCTTTCCGCAGGGGCCGTCACTGAAGCTTTCTTT	CASLSAGAVTEAFF
.	TRBV7-2	.	TRBJ1-5	TGTGCCAGCAGCCAGGGGTCCGGGCCTCAGCCCCAGCATTTT	CASSQGSGPQPQHF
.	TRBV4-2	.	TRBJ1-2	TGTGCCAGCAGCCAGGCGGGGGCGCGCGGCTACACCTTC	CASSQAGARGYTF
.	TRBV18	.	TRBJ1-2	TGTGCCAGCTCACCACCGTCAAATAAGTACTATGGCTACACCTTC	CASSPPSNKYYGYTF
.	TRBV5-1	.	TRBJ1-5	TGCGCCAGCAAGCCTTCTTCCGGTGATCAGCCCCAGCATTTT	CASKPSSGDQPQHF
.	TRBV5-4	TRBD2	TRBJ2-5	TGTGCCAGCAGCTTGCGGGAGGGCCCCTTAGAGACCCAGTACTTC	CASSLREGPLETQYF
.	TRBV6-5	TRBD1	TRBJ1-1	TGTGCCAGCAGTTACTCGCAGGGGGAAGGAGCTTTCTTT	CASSYSQGEGAFF
.	TRBV4-2	.	TRBJ2-1	TGTGCCAGCAGCCAAGGTCCCAGCACTGAGCAGTTCTTC	CASSQGPSTEQFF
once	TRBV28	.	TRBJ2-1	TGTGCCAGCATGGACAAGACCTACAATGAGCAGTTCTTC	CASMDKTYNEQFF
.	TRBV27	.	TRBJ1-4	TGTGCCAGCAGTTTATGGTCGGGGTTTGCTAATGAAAAACTGTTTTTT	CASSLWSGFANEKLFF
few	TRBV28	.	TRBJ1-2	TGTGCCAGCAGTAACTGGGCGGCTAACTATGGCTACACCTTC	CASSNWAANYGYTF
.	TRBV7-8	TRBD1	TRBJ2-7	TGTGCCAGCAGCTTAGCGGGGACAGGGGTTCCCTACGAGCAGTACTTC	CASSLAGTGVPYEQYF
.	TRBV28	TRBD1	TRBJ2-6	TGTGCCAGCAGTCCGACAGGGCCCAAAGTCCTGACTTTC	CASSPTGPKVLTF
.	TRBV6-1	TRBD2	TRBJ2-1	TGTGCCAGCAGTGGGTATAGCGGGAGCTCCTACAATGAGCAGTTCTTC	CASSGYSGSSYNEQFF
.	TRBV4-3	.	TRBJ1-1	TGCGCCAGCAGCCAATTAGGGCTGAACACTGAAGCTTTCTTT	CASSQLGLNTEAFF
.	TRBV11-2	TRBD2	TRBJ2-1	TGTGCCAGCAGCTTATTAACTAGCGGGAGTGTGTTCTTC	CASSLLTSGSVFF
once	TRBV27	TRBD2	TRBJ2-2	TGTGCCAGCAGTTTACTGGCGGGAGGGTCGGACGGGGAGCTGTTTTTT	CASSLLAGGSDGELFF
.	TRBV25-1	TRBD1	TRBJ2-7	TGTGCCAGCAGTGGTACAGGGGGTTTATCCTACGAGCAGTACTTC	CASSGTGGLSYEQYF
.	TRBV10-3	.	TRBJ2-1	TGTGCCATCAGTCTCGGACTCACCAACAATGAGCAGTTCTTC	CAISLGLTNNEQFF
once	TRBV10-1	.	TRBJ2-3	TGCGCCAGCAGTGAAGGGCGAGATACGCAGTATTTT	CASSEGRDTQYF
.	TRBV7-8	TRBD2	TRBJ2-2	TGTGCCAGCAGCTTGACTAGCGCTAACACCGGGGAGCTGTTTTTT	CASSLTSANTGELFF
.	TRBV7-3	.	TRBJ2-5	TGTGCCAGCAGCTTAAGCGGGGTGGGGGAGACCCAGTACTTC	CASSLSGVGETQYF
.	TRBV7-9	.	TRBJ2-1	TGTGCCAGCACCGGGGGCTACAATGAGCAGTTCTTC	CASTGGYNEQFF
.	TRBV18	.	TRBJ1-3	TGTGCCAGCTCACCACAGGGGGGAAACACCATATATTTT	CASSPQGGNTIYF